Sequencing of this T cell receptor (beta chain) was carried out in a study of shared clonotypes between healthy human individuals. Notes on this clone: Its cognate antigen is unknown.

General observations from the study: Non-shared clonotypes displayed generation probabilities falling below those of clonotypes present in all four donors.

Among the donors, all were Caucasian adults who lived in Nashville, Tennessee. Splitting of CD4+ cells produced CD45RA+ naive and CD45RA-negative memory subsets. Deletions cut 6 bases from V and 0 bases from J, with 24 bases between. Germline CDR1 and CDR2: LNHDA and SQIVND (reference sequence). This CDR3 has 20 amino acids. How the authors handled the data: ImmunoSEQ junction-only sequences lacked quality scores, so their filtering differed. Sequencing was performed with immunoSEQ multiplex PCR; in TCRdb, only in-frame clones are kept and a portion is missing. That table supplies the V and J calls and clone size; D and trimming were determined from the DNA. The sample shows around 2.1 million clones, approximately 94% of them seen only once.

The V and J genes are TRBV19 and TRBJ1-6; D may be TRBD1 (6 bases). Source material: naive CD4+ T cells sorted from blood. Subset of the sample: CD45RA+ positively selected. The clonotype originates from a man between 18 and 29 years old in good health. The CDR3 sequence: CASSYKPDSGPSSYNSPLHF. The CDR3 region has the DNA TGTGCCAGTAGCTACAAACCGGACAGCGGGCCGAGCTCCTATAATTCACCCCTCCACTTT.